These 10 T cell receptor beta chains were all obtained from the same sample, sequenced in a study of CD8+ T cells in alopecia areata. Treatment meaning: oral pan-JAK inhibitor, 5-10 mg twice daily. RNA was extracted and reverse transcribed into cDNA as the sequencing template. The assay was immunoSEQ multiplex PCR, and TCRdb's table has in-frame clones only and misses some. The sample has about 150,000 clones, about 51% seen once; the top ten hold more than 15%. This specimen consisted of CD8+ T cells sorted from blood, obtained at week 4, from a patient treated with tofacitinib. Receptors were obtained from a human donor with alopecia areata.

This clone was observed a handful of times. The genes are TRBV29-1 and TRBJ2-1; D is possibly TRBD2 (6 bases). V was trimmed by 0 bases and J by 2 bases, leaving 14 bases between them. Germline loops: CDR1 SQVTM, CDR2 ANQGSEA. CDR3 length: 16 residues. The CDR3 region has the DNA TGCAGCGTTGAAGATAAAGGCGGGGTAGCCTACAATGAGCAGTTCTTC. Encoded protein: CSVEDKGGVAYNEQFF.

The chain couples TRBV15 to TRBJ2-2; TRBD1 is a possible D gene (5 bases). This CDR3 contains 14 residues. V gave up 4 bases and J gave up 4 bases, with 10 bases separating them. CDR1 is LNHNV, CDR2 YYDKDF, per germline (reference sequence). The CDR3 sequence: CATSTLGRTGELFF. CDR3 in DNA: TGTGCCACCAGCACCCTGGGGCGCACCGGGGAGCTGTTTTTT.

V usage is TRBV4-3 and J usage is TRBJ1-6, with D uncertain. This CDR3 has 15 residues. V gave up 3 bases and J gave up 9 bases, with 15 bases separating them. CDR1 and CDR2 (germline): LGHNA, YSLEER. The CDR3 loop is CASSQGEWRSSPLHF. The DNA of the CDR3 is TGCGCCAGCAGCCAGGGCGAGTGGAGAAGTTCACCCCTCCACTTT.

This sequence joins TRBV2 and TRBJ2-5; D may match TRBD1 or TRBD2 (5 bases each). There are 13 residues in the CDR3. V shed 0 bases and J shed 13 bases, with 15 bases lying between them. The germline CDR1 and CDR2 sequences are SNHLY and FYNNEI. The CDR3 coding sequence is TGTGCCAGCAGTGAAGCCGGGGCCCGCGGTTCGTACTTC. It codes for CASSEAGARGSYF.

V gene TRBV30 combines with J gene TRBJ1-2; no firm D call. V was clipped by 3 bases and J by 4 bases, with 15 bases between them. The CDR3 contains 14 residues. Per the germline V gene, CDR1 is GTSNPN and CDR2 is SVGIG (reference sequence). The CDR3 is CAWSAREGSYGYTF. The CDR3 region has the DNA TGTGCCTGGAGCGCGCGGGAAGGCAGCTATGGCTACACCTTC.

This chain connects TRBV9 to TRBJ2-3; 9 nucleotides line up with TRBD2. The CDR3 covers 16 residues. Germline CDR1 SGDLS, CDR2 YYNGEE. J lost 6 bases, V lost 0 bases, and 8 bases had no gene match. The CDR3 coding sequence is TGTGCCAGCAGCGTAGTATCGCGGGGGGGCGGCGATACGCAGTATTTT. This encodes CASSVVSRGGGDTQYF.

The rearrangement uses TRBV7-8 and TRBJ2-3; tentatively, D is TRBD1 (5 bases). In germline, CDR1 is SGHVS, CDR2 FQNEAQ. This CDR3 spans 17 amino acids. V lost 5 bases and J lost 5, with 23 bases in between. This CDR3 is CASSPGEAGYKGDTQYF. CDR3 DNA: TGTGCCAGCAGCCCCGGCGAGGCAGGGTATAAAGGAGATACGCAGTATTTT. The entire variable domain, with the rest obtained from reference TRBV7-8 and TRBJ2-3, is as follows: GAGVSQSPRYKVAKRGQDVALRCDPISGHVSLFWYQQALGQGPEFLTYFQNEAQLDKSGLPSDRFFAERPEGSVSTLKIQRTQQEDSAVYLCASSPGEAGYKGDTQYFGPGTRLTVL.

The V and J genes are TRBV29-1 and TRBJ1-5, with 8 nucleotides matching TRBD1. CDR1 is SQVTM and CDR2 is ANQGSEA in the germline V gene. Germline trimming cut 2 bases from V and 0 bases from J; bases unmatched to any gene: 15. The CDR3 extends over 19 amino acids. The DNA for the CDR3 is TGCAGCGTTGAATTGAGAGGACAGGGATTCTTTTATAGCAATCAGCCCCAGCATTTT. It yields the protein CSVELRGQGFFYSNQPQHF.

DNA for the CDR3: TGTGCCAGCAGCTTGGACAGGGCCGGGACTGAAGCTTTCTTT. Protein: CASSLDRAGTEAFF. The chain is built from TRBV13 and TRBJ1-1; the match to TRBD1 covers 8 bases. Germline V gives CDR1 PRHDT, CDR2 FYEKMQ (reference sequence). The CDR3 consists of 14 residues. The trim removed 3 bases at V and 5 bases at J, leaving 5 bases unmatched.

The chain couples TRBV30 to TRBJ2-7, with 7 nucleotides matching TRBD1. In germline, CDR1 is GTSNPN, CDR2 SVGIG (reference sequence). The CDR3 contains 13 residues. The V gene end was trimmed by 2 bases and the J gene end by 5 bases; junction bases not matched to a gene: 6. CDR3 nucleotide sequence: TGTGCCTGGAGTCCGGACAGGTACGACGAGCAGTACTTC. As protein: CAWSPDRYDEQYF. Using reference TRBV30 and TRBJ2-7 for the parts outside the CDR3, the full variable domain is SQTIHQWPATLVQPVGSPLSLECTVEGTSNPNLYWYRQAAGRGLQLLFYSVGIGQISSEVPQNLSASRPQDRQFILSSKKLLLSDSGFYLCAWSPDRYDEQYFGPGTRLTVT.